This T cell receptor (beta chain) was profiled in a study of blood T cells in healthy people across ages. Using a J-beta primer mix together with a sample-barcoded 5' primer, a second PCR was run for about 6 to 12 cycles. TCRdb re-derived calls from the 5' RACE reads in MiXCR, one entry per CDR3 protein. Of approximately 1.5 million distinct CDR3 sequences detected, 35% to 45% appear once; the ten largest clones hold less than 5%. With respect to this clonotype: Relative to the germline gene, one junction end is altered; a read error may explain this.

Every donor provided approximately 10 milliliters of peripheral blood. The authors isolated at least 6.5 million PBMCs per sample. Total RNA was isolated from each sample in quantities of at least 6 micrograms. Germline loops: CDR1 ENHRY, CDR2 SYGVKD. There are 11 residues in the CDR3. This TCR was recovered from a woman aged 18-29 years in good health. The J gene is TRBJ1-1, the V gene TRBV10-3; D gene uncertain. The sample comprised blood. The CDR3 protein is CATRLDTEVFF. CDR3 coding DNA: TGTGCCACGAGGCTTGACACTGAAGTTTTCTTT.